Listed here are 30 T cell receptor beta chains from one sample, sequenced in a study of blood T cell repertoires in COVID-19. Only in-frame clones appear in the TCRdb table, and some are missing; sequencing was by immunoSEQ multiplex PCR. In the table there are some 57,000 clones, about 91% of which are singletons. The specimen sequenced was peripheral blood. The origin of the receptors is a man aged 50 or older with active COVID-19.

V gene TRBV27 combines with J gene TRBJ2-1; the D gene is possibly TRBD2 (5 bases). This CDR3 has 15 residues. Germline V gives CDR1 MNHEY, CDR2 SMNVEV (reference sequence). Trimming took off 0 bases at V and 7 bases at J, with 13 bases between the two ends. The CDR3 protein is CASSLSPRGMNEQFF. The CDR3 nucleotides read TGTGCCAGCAGTTTATCCCCCCGGGGTATGAATGAGCAGTTCTTC.

This clone has only one observation. This chain connects TRBV27 to TRBJ2-7, with 11 positions matching TRBD1. V trimming: 4 bases; J trimming: 11 bases; junction bases outside the gene matches: 1. CDR3 length equals 11 residues. The germline V gene has CDR1 MNHEY and CDR2 SMNVEV (reference sequence). The CDR3 region is CASSSGQGEYF. As DNA, the CDR3 is TGTGCCAGCAGTTCGGGACAGGGGGAGTACTTC.

The V call is TRBV12-3 or TRBV12-4, the J call TRBJ2-2; 8 nucleotides line up with TRBD2. CDR3 size: 13 residues. Trimming removed 6 bases from V and 6 bases from J; junction bases left unmatched: 3. CDR3 bases: TGTGCCAGCAGCCGGGGGGGGCCCGGGGAGCTGTTTTTT. It yields the protein CASSRGGPGELFF.

V and J are TRBV6-5 and TRBJ2-2; no firm D call. This CDR3 comprises 13 residues. Germline CDR1 MNHEY, CDR2 SVGAGI. Between the trimmed V and J ends, which lost 7 bases and 6 bases, there was a span of 12 bases. Written as DNA, the CDR3 is TGTGCCAGCATGGCAGCTGGGCCCGGGGAGCTGTTTTTT. It translates to CASMAAGPGELFF.

The CDR3 is CASSNGGQGRSPLHF. The CDR3 DNA follows: TGCGCCAGCAGCAACGGGGGGCAGGGACGATCACCCCTCCACTTT. The chain is built from TRBV5-1 and TRBJ1-6; D might be TRBD1 (6 bases). CDR1 is SGHRS and CDR2 is YFSETQ in the germline V gene. The CDR3 is 15 amino acids. The V end was cut by 4 bases, the J end by 10 bases, with 18 bases between.

The J gene is TRBJ2-7, the V gene TRBV11-2; D is ambiguous. The CDR3 spans 13 residues. Trimming took 3 bases from V and 0 from J, leaving 6 bases between them. CDR1 SGHAT and CDR2 FQNNGV come from the germline V gene. The CDR3 spells CASSFLSSYEQYF. DNA of the CDR3: TGTGCCAGCAGCTTCCTGAGCTCCTACGAGCAGTACTTC.

J is TRBJ1-5 and V is TRBV30, with 9 positions matching TRBD1. This CDR3 spans 14 amino acids. Germline loops: CDR1 GTSNPN, CDR2 SVGIG (reference sequence). V gave up 2 bases and J gave up 3 bases; unmatched junction bases: 2. This chain's CDR3 is CAWSRTGDNQPQHF. CDR3 coding DNA: TGTGCCTGGAGTCGGACAGGGGACAATCAGCCCCAGCATTTT.

V is TRBV27 and J is TRBJ1-5, with D uncertain. This CDR3 region has 15 residues. Per germline, CDR1 MNHEY and CDR2 SMNVEV (reference sequence). V was pared by 5 bases and J by 5 bases, with 16 bases between. Here the CDR3 DNA reads TGTGCCAGCAGTCCCAGAGGAGCCGGGGATCAGCCCCAGCATTTT. Amino acid sequence: CASSPRGAGDQPQHF.

V and J are TRBV29-1 and TRBJ1-1; TRBD1 might be the D (5 bases). The CDR3 is made up of 13 amino acids. The V gene lost 1 base and the J gene lost 2 bases, with 8 bases spanning the gap. Per the germline V gene, CDR1 is SQVTM and CDR2 is ANQGSEA. The CDR3 spells CSVEGGGNTEAFF. In DNA form, the CDR3 reads TGCAGCGTTGAAGGGGGCGGAAACACTGAAGCTTTCTTT.

The CDR3 here is CASSWGLAGGDGETQYF. As DNA, the CDR3 is TGTGCCAGCAGCTGGGGACTAGCGGGAGGAGATGGAGAGACCCAGTACTTC. V is TRBV7-6 and J is TRBJ2-5, with 15 nucleotides matching TRBD2. CDR1 SGHVS and CDR2 FNYEAQ come from the germline V gene. The CDR3 is made up of 17 amino acids. Trimming removed 4 bases from V and 4 bases from J; junction bases left unmatched: 7.

The chain is built from TRBV11-2 and TRBJ1-1; D possibly corresponds to TRBD1 (6 bases). The CDR3 covers 15 residues. Trimming cost V 3 bases and J 1 base, with 12 bases left between them. The V gene's germline CDR1 is SGHAT and CDR2 FQNNGV. The CDR3 is CASSFAGTQNTEAFF. The CDR3 nucleotides are TGTGCCAGCAGCTTCGCCGGGACACAGAACACTGAAGCTTTCTTT.

The rearrangement joins TRBV5-4 to TRBJ2-1; the match to TRBD2 covers 8 bases. Germline CDR1 and CDR2: SGHNT and YYREEE (reference sequence). V lost 4 bases to trimming and J lost 1 base; unmatched junction nucleotides: 7. CDR3 length: 16 amino acids. CDR3 nucleotides: TGTGCCAGCAGCCCGAGCGGGAGAGGGTCCTACAATGAGCAGTTCTTC. Translation gives CASSPSGRGSYNEQFF. Based on the CDR3 plus reference TRBV5-4 and TRBJ2-1, the full variable domain is ETGVTQSPTHLIKTRGQQVTLRCSSQSGHNTVSWYQQALGQGPQFIFQYYREEENGRGNFPPRFSGLQFPNYSSELNVNALELDDSALYLCASSPSGRGSYNEQFFGPGTRLTVL.

The V call is TRBV3-1 (or the pseudogene TRBV3-2), the J call TRBJ2-2; D possibly corresponds to TRBD1 (6 bases). V lost 3 bases, J lost 3 bases, and 8 bases lay in between. Germline V gene lookup returns CDR1 LGHDT and CDR2 YNNKEL (reference sequence). This CDR3 has 14 amino acids. This CDR3 reads CASSHQGYTGELFF. CDR3 DNA: TGTGCCAGCAGCCACCAGGGGTACACCGGGGAGCTGTTTTTT.

The chain has TRBV19 and TRBJ2-5; TRBD2 matches at 12 bases. Looked up from germline, CDR1 is LNHDA and CDR2 is SQIVND (reference sequence). The length of the CDR3 is 15 residues. Unmatched junction bases numbered 7, after V lost 7 bases and J lost 4 bases. CDR3 bases: TGTGCCAGTATGGAGACTAGCGGGAGCGGAGAGACCCAGTACTTC. Translation: CASMETSGSGETQYF.

This clone came up once. J is TRBJ2-1 and V is TRBV21-1; TRBD2 is taken as the D call from the table, unchecked against the DNA. TRBV21-1 corresponds to a pseudogene. This CDR3 has 17 amino acids. CDR3 protein: CASSTSGLAGGPNEQFF. The CDR3, as DNA: TGTGCCAGCAGCACGAGCGGGCTAGCGGGGGGCCCCAATGAGCAGTTCTTC.

The V call is TRBV10-3, the J call TRBJ1-4; D is unclear. This CDR3 region has 14 residues. V dropped 6 bases and J dropped 3 bases, with 11 bases sitting between them. CDR1 and CDR2 (germline): ENHRY, SYGVKD. This chain's CDR3 is CAISDDQANEKLFF. CDR3 nucleotides: TGTGCCATCAGCGACGACCAGGCTAATGAAAAACTGTTTTTT.

The chain carries TRBV7-2 and TRBJ2-4; the D gene is possibly TRBD1 (6 bases). The CDR3 extends over 14 amino acids. Trimming took 5 bases from V and 7 from J, leaving 15 bases between them. The germline CDR1 and CDR2 sequences are SGHTA and FQGNSA. The DNA of the CDR3 is TGTGCCAGCAGCCCGGGGACACCGGCTAACATTCAGTACTTC. This sequence encodes CASSPGTPANIQYF.

The V gene is TRBV28, the J gene TRBJ2-4; D is possibly TRBD1 (5 bases). V gave up 10 bases and J gave up 9 bases, with 16 bases separating them. The CDR3 is 12 residues long. Germline lookup yields CDR1 MDHEN and CDR2 SYDVKM. The CDR3 sequence: CATGLQVAIQYF. In DNA, the CDR3 is TGTGCCACCGGCCTACAGGTTGCCATTCAGTACTTC.

The rearrangement links TRBV28 to TRBJ1-2, with 8 nucleotides matching TRBD1. The germline V gene has CDR1 MDHEN and CDR2 SYDVKM. The ends lost 5 bases at V and 4 bases at J; junction bases unmatched: 3. The CDR3 consists of 13 residues. CDR3 loop: CASSLQGGYGYTF. The CDR3 DNA is TGTGCCAGCAGTCTACAGGGGGGCTATGGCTACACCTTC.

The chain is built from TRBV6-4 and TRBJ2-5; D call uncertain. The V gene lost 0 bases and the J gene lost 4 bases, with 12 bases spanning the gap. Germline loops: CDR1 MRHNA, CDR2 SNTAGT. The CDR3 runs 15 residues. The CDR3 protein is CASSDSRRPGETQYF. The CDR3 DNA is TGTGCCAGCAGTGACTCCAGGCGTCCTGGAGAGACCCAGTACTTC.

The gene calls are TRBV10-3 and TRBJ2-3, with a tentative D call TRBD1 (6 bases). V lost 6 bases and J 4 bases, leaving 11 bases between the germline ends. CDR1 and CDR2 from the germline V gene are ENHRY and SYGVKD. This CDR3 contains 13 residues. The CDR3 is CAIRRQVSDTQYF. The DNA for the CDR3 is TGTGCCATCAGAAGACAGGTGTCAGATACGCAGTATTTT.

CDR3 residues: CASSPEQVAGEQFF. The CDR3 DNA reads as TGTGCCAGCAGTCCGGAACAGGTAGCCGGGGAGCAGTTCTTC. V is TRBV2 and J is TRBJ2-1; D is perhaps TRBD1 (5 bases). CDR1 and CDR2 from the germline V gene are SNHLY and FYNNEI. The CDR3 is 14 amino acids. V was clipped by 5 bases and J by 10 bases, with 18 bases between them. The variable domain in full, completed from reference TRBV2 and TRBJ2-1, reads EPEVTQTPSHQVTQMGQEVILRCVPISNHLYFYWYRQILGQKVEFLVSFYNNEISEKSEIFDDQFSVERPDGSNFTLKIRSTKLEDSAMYFCASSPEQVAGEQFFGPGTRLTVL.

The chain couples TRBV4-1 to TRBJ1-1; 10 nucleotides match TRBD1. The CDR3 extends over 15 amino acids. Germline V lookup: CDR1 MGHRA, CDR2 YSYEKL. Losses at the gene ends were 1 base for V and 2 bases for J; bases not matched to a gene: 1. Here the CDR3 reads CASSQGTGGNTEAFF. CDR3 nucleotides: TGCGCCAGCAGCCAAGGGACAGGGGGAAACACTGAAGCTTTCTTT.

The CDR3 loop reads CASSLLAGGPDEQFF. The CDR3 DNA reads as TGTGCCAGCAGCTTACTAGCGGGAGGCCCTGATGAGCAGTTCTTC. The chain carries TRBV6-5 and TRBJ2-1; 12 bases match TRBD2. Germline-derived CDR1 and CDR2 are MNHEY and SVGAGI. The CDR3 covers 15 residues. The junction had 8 bases not matched to a gene; V was cut back by 6 bases and J by 8 bases.

The chain uses TRBV5-4 and TRBJ2-4, with D uncertain. V gave up 0 bases and J gave up 0 bases, with 7 bases separating them. CDR1 and CDR2 from the germline V gene are SGHNT and YYREEE (reference sequence). This CDR3 region has 15 residues. The CDR3 DNA reads as TGTGCCAGCAGCTTGGGTGCGCTAGCCAAAAACATTCAGTACTTC. Amino acids: CASSLGALAKNIQYF.

The chain uses TRBV28 and TRBJ2-7; no reliable D call. The CDR3 consists of 11 residues. The germline CDR1 and CDR2 sequences are MDHEN and SYDVKM. V gave up 6 bases and J gave up 3 bases, with 6 bases separating them. The CDR3 DNA follows: TGTGCCAGCAGCCACAGCTACGAGCAGTACTTC. As protein: CASSHSYEQYF.

The DNA for the CDR3 is TGCGCCAGCAGCTTGTTAGCGGATTCTGGCGATACGCAGTATTTT. Translation: CASSLLADSGDTQYF. The chain has TRBV5-1 and TRBJ2-3; tentative D call: TRBD2 (6 bases). Trimming pared 1 base from V and 6 bases from J, leaving 15 bases between. The CDR3 is 15 residues long. Germline CDR1 and CDR2: SGHRS and YFSETQ.

This chain joins TRBV6-1 and TRBJ1-1; 8 bases agree with TRBD1. The V and J ends lost 3 bases and 5 bases, in that order; junction bases with no gene match: 8. From germline, CDR1 is MNHNS and CDR2 SASEGT. The CDR3 totals 15 residues. Here the CDR3 DNA reads TGTGCCAGCAGTGAGGCGGACAGGGTGCATACTGAAGCTTTCTTT. It translates to CASSEADRVHTEAFF.

This chain links TRBV9 with TRBJ2-3, with 9 positions matching TRBD2. The germline CDR1 and CDR2 sequences are SGDLS and YYNGEE. Trimming removed 0 bases from V and 4 bases from J; junction bases left unmatched: 6. The CDR3 consists of 16 residues. The CDR3: CASSVVAGGPADTQYF. The CDR3 bases are TGTGCCAGCAGCGTAGTTGCGGGGGGGCCGGCAGATACGCAGTATTTT.

The V and J genes are TRBV7-2 and TRBJ1-5, with 7 bases fitting TRBD1. V lost 5 bases to trimming and J lost 2 bases; unmatched junction nucleotides: 9. The CDR3 has 16 amino acids. The V gene's germline CDR1 is SGHTA and CDR2 FQGNSA. The CDR3 loop reads CASSENRGSGNQPQHF. The DNA of the CDR3 is TGTGCCAGCAGCGAGAACAGGGGCTCGGGCAATCAGCCCCAGCATTTT.